This T cell receptor beta chain was observed in a study of cytomegalovirus exposure and HLA in healthy donors. Study-wide findings and caveats: As a later analysis showed, a missense DCLRE1C variant was linked to trimming of TCR beta V- and J-genes. Apart from CMV serostatus, no immune exposure information was available.

For this clone: Its matching antigen is unknown.

The CDR3 sequence is 19 residues long. CDR1 LGHNA and CDR2 YNFKEQ come from the germline V gene. Deletions cut 0 bases from V and 5 bases from J, with 25 bases between. The PCR ran on 60 Vbeta and 13 Jbeta primers. Here immunoSEQ multiplex PCR was the method, and the copy in TCRdb shows in-frame clones only, minus some. The sample consists of about 160,000 clones, 65% to 85% of them appearing once. The chain has TRBV4-2 and TRBJ2-5; D perhaps matches TRBD2 (7 bases). Sequenced input: PBMCs. The sequence was collected from a woman aged 45-59 years in good health and CMV-seropositive. This CDR3 reads CASSQDSERQRGGPETQYF. As DNA, the CDR3 is TGTGCCAGCAGCCAAGATAGTGAGCGACAGAGGGGGGGGCCGGAGACCCAGTACTTC.